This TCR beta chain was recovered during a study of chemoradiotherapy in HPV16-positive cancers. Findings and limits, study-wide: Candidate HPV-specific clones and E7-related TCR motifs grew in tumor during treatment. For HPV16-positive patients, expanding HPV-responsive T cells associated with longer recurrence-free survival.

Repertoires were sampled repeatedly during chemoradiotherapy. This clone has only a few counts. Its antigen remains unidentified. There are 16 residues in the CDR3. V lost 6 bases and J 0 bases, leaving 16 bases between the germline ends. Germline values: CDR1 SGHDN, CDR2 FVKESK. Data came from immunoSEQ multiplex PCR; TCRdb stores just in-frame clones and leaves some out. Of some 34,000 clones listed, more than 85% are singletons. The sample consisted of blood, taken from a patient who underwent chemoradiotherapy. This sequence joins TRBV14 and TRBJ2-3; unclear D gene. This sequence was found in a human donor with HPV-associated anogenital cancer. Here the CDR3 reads CASSHEAEISTDTQYF. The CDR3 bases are TGTGCCAGCAGTCACGAGGCCGAAATAAGCACAGATACGCAGTATTTT.